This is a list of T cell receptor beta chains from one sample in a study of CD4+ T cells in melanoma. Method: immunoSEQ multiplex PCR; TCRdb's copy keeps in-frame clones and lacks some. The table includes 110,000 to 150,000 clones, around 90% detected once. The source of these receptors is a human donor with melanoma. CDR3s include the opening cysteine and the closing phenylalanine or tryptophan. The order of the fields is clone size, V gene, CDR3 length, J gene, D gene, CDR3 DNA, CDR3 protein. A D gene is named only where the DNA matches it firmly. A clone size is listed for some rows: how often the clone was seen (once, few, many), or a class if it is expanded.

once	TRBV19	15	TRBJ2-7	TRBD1	TGTGCCAGTAGTACCCTGGACAGGGTTGGCTACGAGCAGTACTTC	CASSTLDRVGYEQYF
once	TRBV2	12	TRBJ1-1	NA	TGTGCCAGCAGTGAGGACAGCGGCGAAGCTTTCTTT	CASSEDSGEAFF
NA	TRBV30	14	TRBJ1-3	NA	TGTGCCTGGAGTAACGCATTCTCTGGAAACACCATATATTTT	CAWSNAFSGNTIYF
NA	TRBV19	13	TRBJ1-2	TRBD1	TGTGCCAGTAGTGACAGGGGAAGCGATGGCTACACCTTC	CASSDRGSDGYTF
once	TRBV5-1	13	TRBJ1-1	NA	TGCGCCAGCAAGGAACAGACGAACACTGAAGCTTTCTTT	CASKEQTNTEAFF
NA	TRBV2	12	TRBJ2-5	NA	TGTGCCAGCCGTTGGGGGCAAGAGACCCAGTACTTC	CASRWGQETQYF
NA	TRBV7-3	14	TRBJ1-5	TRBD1	TGTGCCAGCAACGCCGGGACAGGGCAGCAGCCCCAGCATTTT	CASNAGTGQQPQHF
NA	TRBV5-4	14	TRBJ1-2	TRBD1	TGTGCCAGCAGCTTGACAGGGGGCGTAGGTGGCTACACCTTC	CASSLTGGVGGYTF
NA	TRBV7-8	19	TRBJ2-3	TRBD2	TGTGCCAGCAGCTTGTCGCTAGCGGGGACGCCTAGATACACAGATACGCAGTATTTT	CASSLSLAGTPRYTDTQYF
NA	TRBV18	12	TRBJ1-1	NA	TGTGCCAGCTCAGTCGGGCTAAATGAAGCTTTCTTT	CASSVGLNEAFF
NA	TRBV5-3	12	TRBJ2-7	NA	TGTGCCAGAAGAGACACAGGGACAGAGCAGTACTTC	CARRDTGTEQYF
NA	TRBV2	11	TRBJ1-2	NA	TGTGCCAGTACAGTCTACTATGGCTACACCTTC	CASTVYYGYTF
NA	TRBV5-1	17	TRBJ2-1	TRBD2	TGCGCCAGCAGTTCGGGATGGGTAGCGGGGGGGTACAATGAGCAGTTCTTC	CASSSGWVAGGYNEQFF
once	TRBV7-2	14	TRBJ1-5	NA	TGTGCCAGCAGCTTGGGGCAGTCATATCAGCCCCAGCATTTT	CASSLGQSYQPQHF
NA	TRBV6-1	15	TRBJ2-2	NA	TGTGCCAGCAGTGCGGGTAGGGCAGACACCGGGGAGCTGTTTTTT	CASSAGRADTGELFF
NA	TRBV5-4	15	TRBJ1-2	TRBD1	TGTGCCAGCAGCTTGTTGATACAGGGGCGCTATGGCTACACCTTC	CASSLLIQGRYGYTF
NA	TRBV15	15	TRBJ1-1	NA	TGTGCCACCAGCAGAGATCCGGGTGGGGCCGGTGAAGCTTTCTTT	CATSRDPGGAGEAFF